Here is one T cell receptor (beta chain) with its context. The sample is drawn from a study of CD8+ T cells in alopecia areata. Overall study context: Tofacitinib administration to treated patients was oral, at 5 to 10 mg twice daily. Tofacitinib dosing lasted 6 to 18 months, which was then followed by 6 months off drug.

Extraction and reverse transcription of RNA yielded cDNA as the sequencing template. Clones were sequenced by immunoSEQ multiplex PCR, and TCRdb holds only the in-frame ones, with some missing. Found here are a few hundred thousand clones, 60% of them singletons; the top ten hold 0.9% to 0.95%. CDR1 is GTSNPN, CDR2 SVGIG, per germline (reference sequence). Between the trimmed V and J ends, which lost 0 bases and 9 bases, there was a span of 9 bases. This CDR3 spans 13 amino acids. Noted treatment: oral pan-JAK inhibitor, 5-10 mg twice daily. Sequenced material: CD4+ T cells sorted from blood, taken at week 52, from a patient treated with tofacitinib. This receptor was obtained from a human donor with alopecia areata. This chain joins TRBV30 and TRBJ1-6; D is ambiguous. The CDR3: CAWSVLVGSPLHF. CDR3 bases: TGTGCCTGGAGTGTACTCGTAGGTTCACCCCTCCACTTT.